These 10 T cell receptor beta chains came from one sample sequenced in a study of OX40 agonist ivuxolimab in advanced cancers. Generated by immunoSEQ multiplex PCR, the TCRdb table keeps only in-frame clones and is missing some. This sample has roughly 25,000 clones, with more than 70% found just once. Sequencing was performed on CD4+ or CD8+ T cells sorted from blood, taken in a trial of the OX40 agonist ivuxolimab. The source is an adult with an advanced solid tumor such as melanoma, head and neck, liver or kidney cancer.

CDR3 DNA sequence: TGTGCCAGCAGCCGGACAGGGAACGAGCAGTACTTC. As protein: CASSRTGNEQYF. The chain has TRBV6-6 and TRBJ2-7; TRBD1 matches at 8 bases. Germline CDR1 and CDR2: MNHNY and SVGAGI (reference sequence). The CDR3 runs to 12 residues. V gave up 6 bases and J gave up 5 bases; unmatched junction bases: 3.

This clone has just one count. The gene calls are TRBV5-8 and TRBJ1-1; D is unresolved. Germline CDR1 reads SGHTS; CDR2 reads YDEGEE. Trimming cost V 0 bases and J 6 bases, with 12 bases left between them. The CDR3 runs 14 residues. The CDR3 DNA is TGTGCCAGCAGCTTGGTAGCGGGAAGGGCTGAAGCTTTCTTT. Encoded protein: CASSLVAGRAEAFF.

In its sample, this clone was seen a few times. The chain is built from TRBV9 and TRBJ1-4, with 9 nucleotides matching TRBD1. Trimming cost V 3 bases and J 6 bases; bases outside gene matches: 0. Germline V gene data show CDR1 as SGDLS and CDR2 as YYNGEE. This CDR3 comprises 13 residues. CDR3 in DNA: TGTGCCAGCAGCGGGACAGGGGATGAAAAACTGTTTTTT. This gives the protein CASSGTGDEKLFF. The full variable domain, completed using reference TRBV9 and TRBJ1-4, is DSGVTQTPKHLITATGQRVTLRCSPRSGDLSVYWYQQSLDQGLQFLIQYYNGEERAKGNILERFSAQQFPDLHSELNLSSLELGDSALYFCASSGTGDEKLFFGSGTQLSVL.

The chain employs TRBV6-5 and TRBJ1-4, with unresolved D. Germline values: CDR1 MNHEY, CDR2 SVGAGI. The CDR3 runs to 15 residues. The V end was cut by 2 bases, the J end by 0 bases, with 7 bases between. CDR3 residues: CASSYSSATNEKLFF. CDR3 DNA: TGTGCCAGCAGTTACAGCAGTGCAACTAATGAAAAACTGTTTTTT.

The chain carries TRBV6-1 and TRBJ1-5; no clear D gene. The CDR3 extends over 13 amino acids. V was pared by 7 bases and J by 0 bases, with 7 bases between. Germline V CDR1 and CDR2: MNHNS, SASEGT. The CDR3 DNA is TGTGCCAGCACCCAGTATAGCAATCAGCCCCAGCATTTT. This translates into CASTQYSNQPQHF.

The chain combines TRBV9 with TRBJ2-7, with 14 nucleotides matching TRBD2. CDR1 is SGDLS and CDR2 is YYNGEE in the germline V gene. V dropped 3 bases and J dropped 0; count of bases not matched to a gene: 2. The CDR3 is 16 amino acids. CDR3 coding DNA: TGTGCCAGCAGCGAGGGGACTAGCGGGGGCTCCTACGAGCAGTACTTC. It specifies CASSEGTSGGSYEQYF. Full variable domain (missing parts from reference TRBV9 and TRBJ2-7): DSGVTQTPKHLITATGQRVTLRCSPRSGDLSVYWYQQSLDQGLQFLIQYYNGEERAKGNILERFSAQQFPDLHSELNLSSLELGDSALYFCASSEGTSGGSYEQYFGPGTRLTVT.

The V and J genes are TRBV9 and TRBJ2-7; weak D call: TRBD2 (5 bases). The CDR3 runs to 14 residues. Trimming left V 4 bases short and J 3 bases short, with 14 bases between. The germline CDR1 and CDR2 sequences are SGDLS and YYNGEE. The CDR3 coding sequence is TGTGCCAGCAGCCCGGGCCAGAGGGTCTACGAGCAGTACTTC. Protein product: CASSPGQRVYEQYF.

This chain joins TRBV6-9 and TRBJ2-7; 11 bases line up with TRBD2. J lost 4 bases, V lost 9 bases, and 8 bases had no gene match. Germline assignment: CDR1 MNHGY and CDR2 SVAAGI. CDR3 size: 14 residues. CDR3 residues: CARGPGLAEYEQYF. Here the CDR3 DNA reads TGTGCCAGAGGCCCGGGACTAGCGGAATACGAGCAGTACTTC.

This sequence joins TRBV19 and TRBJ1-4, with 8 bases identical to TRBD1. The CDR3 covers 13 residues. Germline loops: CDR1 LNHDA, CDR2 SQIVND (reference sequence). V trimming: 6 bases; J trimming: 4 bases; junction bases outside the gene matches: 1. The CDR3 sequence: CASRDRGNEKLFF. The CDR3, as DNA: TGTGCCAGTAGAGACAGGGGTAATGAAAAACTGTTTTTT.

The rearrangement links TRBV27 to TRBJ1-6; D is unresolved. The CDR3 is 14 residues long. Germline V gives CDR1 MNHEY, CDR2 SMNVEV (reference sequence). Trimming stripped 5 bases from V and 0 bases from J, with 5 bases between. In DNA form, the CDR3 reads TGTGCCAGCAGTCTACTCTCCTATAATTCACCCCTCCACTTT. Its translation: CASSLLSYNSPLHF.